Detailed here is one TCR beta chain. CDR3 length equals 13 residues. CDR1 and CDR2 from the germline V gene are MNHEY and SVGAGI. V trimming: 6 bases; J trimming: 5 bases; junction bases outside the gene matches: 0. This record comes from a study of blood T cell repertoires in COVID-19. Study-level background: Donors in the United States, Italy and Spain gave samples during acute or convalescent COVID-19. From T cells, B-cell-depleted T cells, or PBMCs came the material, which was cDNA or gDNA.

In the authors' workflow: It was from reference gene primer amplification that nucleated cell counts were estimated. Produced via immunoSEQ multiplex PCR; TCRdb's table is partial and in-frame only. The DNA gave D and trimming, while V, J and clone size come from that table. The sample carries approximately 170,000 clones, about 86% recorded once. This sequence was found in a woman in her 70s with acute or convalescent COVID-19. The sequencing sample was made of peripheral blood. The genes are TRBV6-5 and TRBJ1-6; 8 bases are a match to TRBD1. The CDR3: CASRDRDNSPLHF. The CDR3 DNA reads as TGTGCCAGCAGGGACAGGGATAATTCACCCCTCCACTTT.